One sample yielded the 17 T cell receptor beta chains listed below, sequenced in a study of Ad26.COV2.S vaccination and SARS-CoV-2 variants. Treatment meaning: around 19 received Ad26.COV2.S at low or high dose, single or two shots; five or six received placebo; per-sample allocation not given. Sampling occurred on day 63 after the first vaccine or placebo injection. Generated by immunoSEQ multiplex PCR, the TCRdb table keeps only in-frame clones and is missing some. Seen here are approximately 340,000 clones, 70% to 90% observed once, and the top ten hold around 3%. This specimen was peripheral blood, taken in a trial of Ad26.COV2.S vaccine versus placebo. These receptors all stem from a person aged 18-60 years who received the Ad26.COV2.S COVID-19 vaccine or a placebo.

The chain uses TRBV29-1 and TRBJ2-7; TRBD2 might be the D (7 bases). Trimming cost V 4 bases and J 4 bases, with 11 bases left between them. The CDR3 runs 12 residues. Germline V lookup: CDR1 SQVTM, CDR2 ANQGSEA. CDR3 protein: CSVGGGAYEQYF. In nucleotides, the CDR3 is TGCAGCGTTGGGGGGGGCGCTTACGAGCAGTACTTC.

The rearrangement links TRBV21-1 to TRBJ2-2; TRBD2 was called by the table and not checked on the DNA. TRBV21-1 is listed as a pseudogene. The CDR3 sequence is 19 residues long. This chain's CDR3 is CASSNILGLAGGSAGELFF. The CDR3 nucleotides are TGTGCCAGCAGCAATATCCTTGGACTAGCGGGAGGGTCCGCCGGGGAGCTGTTTTTT.

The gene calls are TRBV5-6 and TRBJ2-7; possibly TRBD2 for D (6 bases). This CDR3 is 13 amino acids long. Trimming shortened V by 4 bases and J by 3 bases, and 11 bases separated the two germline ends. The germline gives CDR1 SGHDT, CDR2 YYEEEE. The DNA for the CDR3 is TGTGCCAGCAGCCCTGGGGAGGACTACGAGCAGTACTTC. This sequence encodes CASSPGEDYEQYF.

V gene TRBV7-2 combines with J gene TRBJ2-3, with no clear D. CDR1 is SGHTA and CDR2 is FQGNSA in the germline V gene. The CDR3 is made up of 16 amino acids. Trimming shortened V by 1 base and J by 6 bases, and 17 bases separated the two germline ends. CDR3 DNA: TGTGCCAGCAGCTTAGGTGAAAAGTTTGCCACGGATACGCAGTATTTT. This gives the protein CASSLGEKFATDTQYF.

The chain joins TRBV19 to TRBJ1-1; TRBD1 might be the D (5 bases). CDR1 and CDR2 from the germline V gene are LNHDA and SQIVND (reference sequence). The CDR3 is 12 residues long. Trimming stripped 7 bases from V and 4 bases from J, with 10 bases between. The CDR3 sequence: CASTVGGTEAFF. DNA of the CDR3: TGTGCCAGTACTGTTGGGGGCACTGAAGCTTTCTTT.

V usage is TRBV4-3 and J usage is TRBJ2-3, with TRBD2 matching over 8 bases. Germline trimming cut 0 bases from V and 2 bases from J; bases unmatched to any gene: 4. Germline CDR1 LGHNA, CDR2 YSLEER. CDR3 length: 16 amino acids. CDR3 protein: CASSQDGGGITDTQYF. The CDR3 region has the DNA TGCGCCAGCAGCCAAGATGGCGGGGGGATCACAGATACGCAGTATTTT.

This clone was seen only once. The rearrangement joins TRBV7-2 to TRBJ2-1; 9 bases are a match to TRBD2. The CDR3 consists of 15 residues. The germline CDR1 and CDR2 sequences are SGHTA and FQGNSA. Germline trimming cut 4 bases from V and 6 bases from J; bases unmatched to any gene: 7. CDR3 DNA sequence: TGTGCCAGCAGCTCCAGCGGGAGGAGTACCAATGAGCAGTTCTTC. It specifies CASSSSGRSTNEQFF. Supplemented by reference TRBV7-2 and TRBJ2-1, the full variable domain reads GAGVSQSPSNKVTEKGKDVELRCDPISGHTALYWYRQSLGQGLEFLIYFQGNSAPDKSGLPSDRFSAERTGGSVSTLTIQRTQQEDSAVYLCASSSSGRSTNEQFFGPGTRLTVL.

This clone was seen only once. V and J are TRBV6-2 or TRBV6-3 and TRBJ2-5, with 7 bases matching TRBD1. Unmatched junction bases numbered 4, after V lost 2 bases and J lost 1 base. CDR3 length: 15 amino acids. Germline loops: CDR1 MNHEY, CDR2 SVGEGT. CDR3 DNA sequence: TGTGCCAGCAGTTACGCAGGGGGAATCCAAGAGACCCAGTACTTC. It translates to CASSYAGGIQETQYF.

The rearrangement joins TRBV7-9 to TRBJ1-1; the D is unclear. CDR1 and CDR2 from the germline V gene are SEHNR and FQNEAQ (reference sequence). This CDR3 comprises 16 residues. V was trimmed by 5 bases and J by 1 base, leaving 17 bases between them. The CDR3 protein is CASSLPPWGENTEAFF. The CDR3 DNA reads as TGTGCCAGCAGCCTCCCCCCGTGGGGAGAGAACACTGAAGCTTTCTTT.

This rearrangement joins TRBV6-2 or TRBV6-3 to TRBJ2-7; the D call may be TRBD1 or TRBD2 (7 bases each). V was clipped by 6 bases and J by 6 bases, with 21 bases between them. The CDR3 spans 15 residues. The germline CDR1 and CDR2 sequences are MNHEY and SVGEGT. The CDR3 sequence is CASSRALRRGGEQYF. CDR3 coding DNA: TGTGCCAGCAGCCGGGCCTTGCGCAGGGGGGGCGAGCAGTACTTC.

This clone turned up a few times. The CDR3: CASSPAQGRPNTEAFF. As DNA, the CDR3 is TGTGCCAGCAGTCCGGCCCAGGGCCGACCGAACACTGAAGCTTTCTTT. The rearrangement links TRBV28 to TRBJ1-1; D is possibly TRBD1 (5 bases). The CDR3 contains 16 residues. Germline CDR1 MDHEN, CDR2 SYDVKM. V was trimmed by 5 bases and J by 1 base, leaving 17 bases between them.

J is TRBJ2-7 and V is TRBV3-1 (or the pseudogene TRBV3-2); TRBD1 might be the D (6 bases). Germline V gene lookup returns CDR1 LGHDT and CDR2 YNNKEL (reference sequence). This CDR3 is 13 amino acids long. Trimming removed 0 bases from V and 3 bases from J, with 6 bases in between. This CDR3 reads CASSQEGGYEQYF. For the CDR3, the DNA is TGTGCCAGCAGCCAAGAAGGGGGCTACGAGCAGTACTTC.

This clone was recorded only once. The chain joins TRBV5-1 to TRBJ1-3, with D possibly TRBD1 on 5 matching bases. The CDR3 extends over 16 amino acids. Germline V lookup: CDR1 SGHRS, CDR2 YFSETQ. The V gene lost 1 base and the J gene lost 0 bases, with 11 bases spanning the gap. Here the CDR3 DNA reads TGCGCCAGCAGCTTGCGGGGCAGCAGCTCTGGAAACACCATATATTTT. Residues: CASSLRGSSSGNTIYF.

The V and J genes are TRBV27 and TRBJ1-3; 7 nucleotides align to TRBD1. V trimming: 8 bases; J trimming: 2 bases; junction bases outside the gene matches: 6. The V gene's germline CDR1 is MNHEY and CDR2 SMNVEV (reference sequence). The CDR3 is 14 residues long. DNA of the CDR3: TGTGCCAGCGGACAGGATAGGACTGGAAACACCATATATTTT. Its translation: CASGQDRTGNTIYF.

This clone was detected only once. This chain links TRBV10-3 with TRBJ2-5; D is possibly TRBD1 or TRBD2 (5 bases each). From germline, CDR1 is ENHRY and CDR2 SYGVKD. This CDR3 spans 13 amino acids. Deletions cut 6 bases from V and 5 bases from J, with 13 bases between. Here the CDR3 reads CAIRPDGAETQYF. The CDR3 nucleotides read TGTGCCATCAGACCGGACGGGGCCGAGACCCAGTACTTC.

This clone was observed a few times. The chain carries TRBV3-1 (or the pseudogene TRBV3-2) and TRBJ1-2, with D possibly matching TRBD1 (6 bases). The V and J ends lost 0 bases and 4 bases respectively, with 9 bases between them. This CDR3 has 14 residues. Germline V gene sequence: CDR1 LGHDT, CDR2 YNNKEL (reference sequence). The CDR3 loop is CASSQDHRAYGYTF. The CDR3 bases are TGTGCCAGCAGCCAAGATCACAGGGCCTATGGCTACACCTTC.

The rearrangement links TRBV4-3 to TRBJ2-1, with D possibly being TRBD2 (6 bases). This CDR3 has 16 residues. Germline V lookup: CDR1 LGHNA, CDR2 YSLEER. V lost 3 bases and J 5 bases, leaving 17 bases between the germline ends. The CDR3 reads CASSHYLAVADNEQFF. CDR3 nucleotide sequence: TGCGCCAGCAGCCATTACTTAGCGGTCGCCGACAATGAGCAGTTCTTC.